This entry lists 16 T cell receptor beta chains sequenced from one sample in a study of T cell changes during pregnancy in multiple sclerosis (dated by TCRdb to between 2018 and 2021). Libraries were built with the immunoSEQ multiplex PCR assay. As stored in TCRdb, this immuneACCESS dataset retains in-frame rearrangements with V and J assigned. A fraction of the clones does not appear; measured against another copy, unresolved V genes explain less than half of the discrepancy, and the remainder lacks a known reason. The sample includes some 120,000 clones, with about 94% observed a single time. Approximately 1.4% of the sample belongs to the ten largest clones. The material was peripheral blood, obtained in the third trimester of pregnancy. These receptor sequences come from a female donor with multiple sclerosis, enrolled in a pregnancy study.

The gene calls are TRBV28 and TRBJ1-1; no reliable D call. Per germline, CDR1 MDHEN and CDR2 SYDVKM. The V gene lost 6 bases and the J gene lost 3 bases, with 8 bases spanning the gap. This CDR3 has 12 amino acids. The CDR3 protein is CASSSVDTEAFF. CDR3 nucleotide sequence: TGTGCCAGCAGCTCGGTAGACACTGAAGCTTTCTTT. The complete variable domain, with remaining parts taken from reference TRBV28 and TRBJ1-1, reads DVKVTQSSRYLVKRTGEKVFLECVQDMDHENMFWYRQDPGLGLRLIYFSYDVKMKEKGDIPEGYSVSREKKERFSLILESASTNQTSMYLCASSSVDTEAFFGQGTRLTVV.

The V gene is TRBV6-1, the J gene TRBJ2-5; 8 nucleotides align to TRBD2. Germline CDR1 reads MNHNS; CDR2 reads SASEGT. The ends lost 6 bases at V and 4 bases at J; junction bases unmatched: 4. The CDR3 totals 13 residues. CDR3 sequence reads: CASRGAGGETQYF. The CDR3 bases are TGTGCCAGCAGAGGCGCGGGAGGAGAGACCCAGTACTTC.

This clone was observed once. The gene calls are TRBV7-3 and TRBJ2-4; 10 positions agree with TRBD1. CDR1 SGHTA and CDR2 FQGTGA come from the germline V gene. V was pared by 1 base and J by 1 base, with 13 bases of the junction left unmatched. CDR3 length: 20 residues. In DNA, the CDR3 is TGTGCCAGCAGCTTAAAAGTCAAGGGGGACAGGGGAAGGGCCAAAAACATTCAGTACTTC. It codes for CASSLKVKGDRGRAKNIQYF.

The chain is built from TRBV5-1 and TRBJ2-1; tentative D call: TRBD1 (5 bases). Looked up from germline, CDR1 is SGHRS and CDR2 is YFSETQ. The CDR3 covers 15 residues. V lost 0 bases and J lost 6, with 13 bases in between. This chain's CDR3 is CASSLAQGSVNEQFF. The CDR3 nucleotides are TGCGCCAGCAGCTTGGCCCAGGGAAGCGTCAATGAGCAGTTCTTC.

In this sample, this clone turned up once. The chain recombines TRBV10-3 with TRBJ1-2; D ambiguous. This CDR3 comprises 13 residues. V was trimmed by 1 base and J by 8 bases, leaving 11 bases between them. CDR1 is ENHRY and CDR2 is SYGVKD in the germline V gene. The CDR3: CAISELTFQGYTF. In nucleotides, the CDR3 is TGTGCCATCAGTGAGTTGACTTTCCAAGGCTACACCTTC.

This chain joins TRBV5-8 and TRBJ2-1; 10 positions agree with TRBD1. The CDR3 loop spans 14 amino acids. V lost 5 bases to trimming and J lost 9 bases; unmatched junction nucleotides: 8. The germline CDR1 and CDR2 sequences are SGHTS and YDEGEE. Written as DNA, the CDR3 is TGTGCCAGCAGGCCGACAGGGGGCGCGAGTGAGCAGTTCTTC. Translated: CASRPTGGASEQFF.

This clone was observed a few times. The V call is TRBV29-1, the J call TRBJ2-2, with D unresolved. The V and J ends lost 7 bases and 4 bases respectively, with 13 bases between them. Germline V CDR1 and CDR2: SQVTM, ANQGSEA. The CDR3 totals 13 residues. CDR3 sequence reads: CSARPTGTGELFF. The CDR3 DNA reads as TGCAGCGCACGCCCGACGGGCACCGGGGAGCTGTTTTTT.

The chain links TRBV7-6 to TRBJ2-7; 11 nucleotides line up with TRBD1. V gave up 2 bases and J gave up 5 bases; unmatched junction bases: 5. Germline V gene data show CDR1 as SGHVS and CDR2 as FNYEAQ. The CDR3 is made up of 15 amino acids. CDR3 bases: TGTGCCAGCAGCTTAAGTGAGGGACAGGGGGACGAGCAGTACTTC. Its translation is CASSLSEGQGDEQYF. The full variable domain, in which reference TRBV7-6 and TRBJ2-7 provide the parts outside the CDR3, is GAGVSQSPRYKVTKRGQDVALRCDPISGHVSLYWYRQALGQGPEFLTYFNYEAQQDKSGLPNDRFSAERPEGSISTLTIQRTEQRDSAMYRCASSLSEGQGDEQYFGPGTRLTVT.

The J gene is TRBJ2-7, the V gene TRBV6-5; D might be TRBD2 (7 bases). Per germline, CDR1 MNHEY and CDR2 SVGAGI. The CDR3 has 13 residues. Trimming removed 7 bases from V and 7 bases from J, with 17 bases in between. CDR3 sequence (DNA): TGTGCCAGCAACAAGGGGGGGCCGGGGGAGCAGTACTTC. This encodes CASNKGGPGEQYF.

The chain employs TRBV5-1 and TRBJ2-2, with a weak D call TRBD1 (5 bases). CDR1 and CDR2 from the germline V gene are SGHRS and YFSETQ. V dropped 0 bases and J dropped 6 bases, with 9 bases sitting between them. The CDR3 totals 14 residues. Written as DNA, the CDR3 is TGCGCCAGCAGCTTGGGCAGGGCTTCCGGGGAGCTGTTTTTT. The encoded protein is CASSLGRASGELFF.

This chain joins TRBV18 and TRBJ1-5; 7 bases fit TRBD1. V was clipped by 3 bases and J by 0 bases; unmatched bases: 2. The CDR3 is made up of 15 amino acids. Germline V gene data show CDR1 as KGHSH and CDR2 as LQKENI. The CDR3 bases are TGTGCCAGCTCACCGACAGGGAATAGCAATCAGCCCCAGCATTTT. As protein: CASSPTGNSNQPQHF.

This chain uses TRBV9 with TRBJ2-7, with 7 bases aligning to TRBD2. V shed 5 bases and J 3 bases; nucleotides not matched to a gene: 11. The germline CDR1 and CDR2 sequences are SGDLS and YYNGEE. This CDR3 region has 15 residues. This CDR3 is CASSPGGRSDYEQYF. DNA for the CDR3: TGTGCCAGCAGTCCCGGGGGGAGAAGCGACTACGAGCAGTACTTC. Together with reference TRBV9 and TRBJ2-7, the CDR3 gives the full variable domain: DSGVTQTPKHLITATGQRVTLRCSPRSGDLSVYWYQQSLDQGLQFLIQYYNGEERAKGNILERFSAQQFPDLHSELNLSSLELGDSALYFCASSPGGRSDYEQYFGPGTRLTVT.

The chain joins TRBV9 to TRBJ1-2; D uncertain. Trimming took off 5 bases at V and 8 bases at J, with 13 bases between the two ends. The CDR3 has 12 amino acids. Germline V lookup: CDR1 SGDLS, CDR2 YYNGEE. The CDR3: CASSARAGGYTF. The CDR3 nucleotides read TGTGCCAGCAGTGCCCGGGCGGGGGGCTACACCTTC.

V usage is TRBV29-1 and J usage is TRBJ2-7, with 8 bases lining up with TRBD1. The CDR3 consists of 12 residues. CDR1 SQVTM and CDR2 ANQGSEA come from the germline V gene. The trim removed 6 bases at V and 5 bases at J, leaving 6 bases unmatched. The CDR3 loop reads CSVRTGSDEQYF. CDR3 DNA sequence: TGCAGCGTGCGGACAGGGTCGGACGAGCAGTACTTC.

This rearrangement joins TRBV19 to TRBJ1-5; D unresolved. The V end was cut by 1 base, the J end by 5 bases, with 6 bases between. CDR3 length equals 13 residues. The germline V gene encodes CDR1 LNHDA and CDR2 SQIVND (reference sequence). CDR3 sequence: CASSIGGYQPQHF. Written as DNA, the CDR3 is TGTGCCAGTAGTATAGGAGGCTATCAGCCCCAGCATTTT.

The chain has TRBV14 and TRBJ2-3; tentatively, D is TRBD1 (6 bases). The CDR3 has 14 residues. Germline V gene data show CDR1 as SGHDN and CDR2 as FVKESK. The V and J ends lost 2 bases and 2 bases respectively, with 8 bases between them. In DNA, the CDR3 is TGTGCCAGCAGCCAAAGGGGGTTCACAGATACGCAGTATTTT. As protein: CASSQRGFTDTQYF.